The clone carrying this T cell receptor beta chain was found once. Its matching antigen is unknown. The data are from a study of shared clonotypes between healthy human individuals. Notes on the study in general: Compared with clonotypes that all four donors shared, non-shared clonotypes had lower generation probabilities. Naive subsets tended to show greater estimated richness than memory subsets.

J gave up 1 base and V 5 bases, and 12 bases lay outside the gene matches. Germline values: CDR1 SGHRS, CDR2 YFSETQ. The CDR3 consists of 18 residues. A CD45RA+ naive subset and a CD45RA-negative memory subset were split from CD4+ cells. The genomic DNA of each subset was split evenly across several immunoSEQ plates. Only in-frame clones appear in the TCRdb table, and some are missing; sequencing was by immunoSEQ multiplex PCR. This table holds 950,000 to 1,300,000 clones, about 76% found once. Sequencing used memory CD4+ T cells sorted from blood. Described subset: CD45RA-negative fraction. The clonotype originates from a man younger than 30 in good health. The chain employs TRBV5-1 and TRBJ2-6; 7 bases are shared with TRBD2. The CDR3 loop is CASRLRTSDVSGANVLTF. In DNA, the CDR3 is TGCGCCAGCAGACTCCGCACTAGCGATGTTTCTGGGGCCAACGTCCTGACTTTC.